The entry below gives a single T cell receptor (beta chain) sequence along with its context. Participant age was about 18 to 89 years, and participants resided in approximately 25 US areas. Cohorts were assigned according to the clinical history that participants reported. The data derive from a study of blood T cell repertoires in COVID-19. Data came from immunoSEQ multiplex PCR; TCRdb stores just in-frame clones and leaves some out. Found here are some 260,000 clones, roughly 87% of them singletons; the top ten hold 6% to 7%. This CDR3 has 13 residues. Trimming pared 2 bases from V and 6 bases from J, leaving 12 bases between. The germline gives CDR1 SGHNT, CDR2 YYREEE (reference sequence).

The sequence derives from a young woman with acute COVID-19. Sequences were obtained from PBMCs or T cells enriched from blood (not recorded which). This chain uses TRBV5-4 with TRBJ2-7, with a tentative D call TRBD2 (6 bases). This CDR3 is CASSFGGTGEQYF. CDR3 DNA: TGTGCCAGCAGCTTTGGAGGGACGGGCGAGCAGTACTTC.